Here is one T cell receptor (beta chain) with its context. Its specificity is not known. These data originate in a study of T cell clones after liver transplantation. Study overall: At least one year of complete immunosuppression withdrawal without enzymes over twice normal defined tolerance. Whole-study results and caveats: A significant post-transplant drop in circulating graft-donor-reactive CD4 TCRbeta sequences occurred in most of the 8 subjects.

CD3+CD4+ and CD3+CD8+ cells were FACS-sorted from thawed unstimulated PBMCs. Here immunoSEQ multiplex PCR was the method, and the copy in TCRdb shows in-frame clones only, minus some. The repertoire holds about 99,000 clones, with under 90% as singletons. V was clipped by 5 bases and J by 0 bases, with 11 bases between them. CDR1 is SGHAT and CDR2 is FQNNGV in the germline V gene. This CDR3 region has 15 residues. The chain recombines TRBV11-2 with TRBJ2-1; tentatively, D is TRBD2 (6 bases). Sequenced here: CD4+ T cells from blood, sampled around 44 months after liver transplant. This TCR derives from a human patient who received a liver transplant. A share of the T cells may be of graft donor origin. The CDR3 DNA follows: TGTGCCAGCAGCGAAGCGGGCAGCTCCTACAATGAGCAGTTCTTC. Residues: CASSEAGSSYNEQFF.